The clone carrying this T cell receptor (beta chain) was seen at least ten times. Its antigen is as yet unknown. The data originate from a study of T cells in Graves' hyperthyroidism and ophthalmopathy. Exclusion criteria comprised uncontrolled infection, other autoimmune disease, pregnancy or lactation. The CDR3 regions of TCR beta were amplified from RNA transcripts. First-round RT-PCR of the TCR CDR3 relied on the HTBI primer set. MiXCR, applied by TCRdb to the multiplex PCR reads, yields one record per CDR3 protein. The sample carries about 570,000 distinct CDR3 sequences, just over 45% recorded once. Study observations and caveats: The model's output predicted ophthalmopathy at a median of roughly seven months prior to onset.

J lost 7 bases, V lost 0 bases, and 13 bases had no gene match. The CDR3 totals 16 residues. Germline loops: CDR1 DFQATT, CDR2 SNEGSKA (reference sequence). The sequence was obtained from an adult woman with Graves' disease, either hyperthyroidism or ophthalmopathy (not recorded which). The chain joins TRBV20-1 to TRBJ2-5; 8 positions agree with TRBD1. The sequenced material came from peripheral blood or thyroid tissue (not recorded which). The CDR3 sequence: CSARDIRQGASGTQYF. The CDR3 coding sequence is TGCAGTGCTAGAGATATACGGCAGGGGGCCTCTGGGACCCAGTACTTC.